This T cell receptor (beta chain) was captured in a study of blood T cell repertoires in COVID-19. On the study more broadly: Acute-phase and convalescent COVID-19 samples originated in the United States, Italy and Spain.

The CDR3 is made up of 16 amino acids. The V segment lost 3 bases and the J segment 6 bases; nucleotides outside the gene matches: 10. Germline V gene data show CDR1 as SGHNT and CDR2 as YYREEE (reference sequence). In the study's own analysis: By means of reference gene primer amplification, nucleated cell counts were estimated. Clones were read by immunoSEQ multiplex PCR, and TCRdb kept only the in-frame ones, dropping some. V, J and clone size are taken as reported in that table, and D and trimming were inferred from the DNA itself. Among more than 80,000 clones listed, about 84% were seen once. The sample consisted of peripheral blood. The receptor comes from a woman aged 55-70 years with acute or convalescent COVID-19. The chain joins TRBV5-4 to TRBJ2-2, with 8 positions matching TRBD2. DNA of the CDR3: TGTGCCAGCAGCTCATTAGCGGGGAACCAAGCCGGGGAGCTGTTTTTT. Protein sequence: CASSSLAGNQAGELFF.